Following are 30 T cell receptor beta chains from one sample sequenced in a study of cytomegalovirus exposure and HLA in healthy donors. This table comes from immunoSEQ multiplex PCR, and its TCRdb copy is limited to in-frame clones, with some not included. This table holds roughly 59,000 clones, 80% to 95% found once. The sequenced sample was PBMCs. Receptors originate from a man between 18 and 29 years old in good health and CMV-seropositive.

The rearrangement joins TRBV5-4 to TRBJ2-5; D ambiguous. V gave up 4 bases and J gave up 2 bases, with 9 bases separating them. The CDR3 contains 13 residues. CDR1 is SGHNT, CDR2 YYREEE, per germline (reference sequence). For the CDR3, the DNA is TGTGCCAGCAGCCCAAATCAACAAGAGACCCAGTACTTC. It specifies CASSPNQQETQYF. Combining the CDR3 with reference TRBV5-4 and TRBJ2-5 gives the whole variable domain ETGVTQSPTHLIKTRGQQVTLRCSSQSGHNTVSWYQQALGQGPQFIFQYYREEENGRGNFPPRFSGLQFPNYSSELNVNALELDDSALYLCASSPNQQETQYFGPGTRLLVL.

The gene calls are TRBV7-2 and TRBJ1-1; D not resolved. CDR1 is SGHTA and CDR2 is FQGNSA in the germline V gene. Trimming cost V 1 base and J 8 bases, with 5 bases left between them. The CDR3 extends over 11 amino acids. CDR3 sequence (DNA): TGTGCCAGCAGCTTAGTCCAGGAAGCTTTCTTT. Its protein is CASSLVQEAFF.

This chain connects TRBV11-2 to TRBJ2-1, with 7 bases matching TRBD2. This CDR3 is 14 amino acids long. The ends lost 6 bases at V and 4 bases at J; junction bases unmatched: 6. Germline V gene data show CDR1 as SGHAT and CDR2 as FQNNGV. The CDR3 loop reads CASSLASGYNEQFF. The CDR3 bases are TGTGCCAGCAGTCTAGCTAGCGGATACAATGAGCAGTTCTTC.

As DNA, the CDR3 is TGTGCCAGCAGCTTTTGGACAGGGGGCCGGGGGGAGACCCAGTACTTC. Residues: CASSFWTGGRGETQYF. V gene TRBV7-8 combines with J gene TRBJ2-5; 11 bases are shared with TRBD1. Germline CDR1 and CDR2: SGHVS and FQNEAQ. V gave up 3 bases and J gave up 5 bases; unmatched junction bases: 8. The CDR3 is 16 amino acids.

The rearrangement links TRBV11-2 to TRBJ2-3; 9 bases are shared with TRBD1. CDR3 length: 16 amino acids. V lost 5 bases to trimming and J lost 1 base; unmatched junction nucleotides: 7. The germline CDR1 and CDR2 sequences are SGHAT and FQNNGV. The CDR3 DNA sequence: TGTGCCAGCAGCAGCGGGACAGGGTACCGCACAGATACGCAGTATTTT. Translation: CASSSGTGYRTDTQYF. Full variable domain (missing parts from reference TRBV11-2 and TRBJ2-3): EAGVAQSPRYKIIEKRQSVAFWCNPISGHATLYWYQQILGQGPKLLIQFQNNGVVDDSQLPKDRFSAERLKGVDSTLKIQPAKLEDSAVYLCASSSGTGYRTDTQYFGPGTRLTVL.

The gene calls are TRBV28 and TRBJ2-1; no clear D. Germline values: CDR1 MDHEN, CDR2 SYDVKM. The CDR3 covers 11 residues. The V end lost 8 bases, the J end lost 9 bases, and 11 bases lay between the germline ends. CDR3: CASPQVVEQFF. The CDR3 DNA sequence: TGTGCCAGCCCTCAGGTCGTTGAGCAGTTCTTC.

The chain links TRBV28 to TRBJ1-2; D may be TRBD1 (6 bases). Germline loops: CDR1 MDHEN, CDR2 SYDVKM. The germline V and J ends were trimmed by 5 bases and 3 bases, with 13 bases remaining between them. This CDR3 has 14 amino acids. CDR3 DNA: TGTGCCAGCAGTACAGGGTCCCTACACTATGGCTACACCTTC. Translating gives CASSTGSLHYGYTF.

The rearrangement uses TRBV5-4 and TRBJ1-2, with 10 nucleotides matching TRBD1. V lost 4 bases and J lost 4; bases outside the gene matches: 7. The CDR3 is 15 residues long. Germline loops: CDR1 SGHNT, CDR2 YYREEE (reference sequence). The DNA for the CDR3 is TGTGCCAGCAGCCCCAGGACAGGGGGTGGCTATGGCTACACCTTC. It translates to CASSPRTGGGYGYTF.

This CDR3 is CASIPPGTGSSNEQYF. Here the CDR3 DNA reads TGTGCCAGCATCCCGCCCGGGACAGGGAGTAGCAACGAGCAGTACTTC. The chain joins TRBV28 to TRBJ2-7, with 9 bases fitting TRBD1. This CDR3 has 16 residues. Losses at the gene ends were 7 bases for V and 5 bases for J; bases not matched to a gene: 15. CDR1 and CDR2 (germline): MDHEN, SYDVKM.

This clone was seen a single time. The rearrangement uses TRBV15 and TRBJ2-5; possible D gene TRBD2, 6 bases. This CDR3 is built from 17 residues. V lost 3 bases and J lost 4, with 21 bases in between. Per the germline V gene, CDR1 is LNHNV and CDR2 is YYDKDF (reference sequence). For the CDR3, the DNA is TGTGCCACCAGCAGTTGGGGCGGGGAGTCTTTCCCAGAGACCCAGTACTTC. Translation gives CATSSWGGESFPETQYF.

The chain has TRBV19 and TRBJ2-7; D is unclear. The CDR3 extends over 13 amino acids. CDR1 and CDR2 from the germline V gene are LNHDA and SQIVND (reference sequence). The germline V and J ends were trimmed by 2 bases and 1 base, with 6 bases remaining between them. DNA for the CDR3: TGTGCCAGTAGTATATCAGGATCCTACGAGCAGTACTTC. Translated, it gives CASSISGSYEQYF. Supplemented by reference TRBV19 and TRBJ2-7, the full variable domain reads DGGITQSPKYLFRKEGQNVTLSCEQNLNHDAMYWYRQDPGQGLRLIYYSQIVNDFQKGDIAEGYSVSREKKESFPLTVTSAQKNPTAFYLCASSISGSYEQYFGPGTRLTVT.

This sequence joins TRBV5-1 and TRBJ1-4, with TRBD1 identical over 7 bases. Germline V lookup: CDR1 SGHRS, CDR2 YFSETQ. V shed 0 bases and J 8 bases; nucleotides not matched to a gene: 7. The CDR3 runs 15 residues. Written as DNA, the CDR3 is TGCGCCAGCAGCTTGGCGACAGGGCTAAGGGAAAAACTGTTTTTT. Its protein product is CASSLATGLREKLFF.

CDR3 protein: CASTTPGEYQPQHF. The CDR3 DNA reads TGTGCCAGCACCACCCCCGGGGAGTATCAGCCCCAGCATTTT. The chain has TRBV28 and TRBJ1-5; no firm D call. The CDR3 is made up of 14 amino acids. V was cut by 7 bases and J by 5 bases, with 15 bases left in between. In germline, CDR1 is MDHEN, CDR2 SYDVKM.

The rearrangement joins TRBV6-5 to TRBJ2-2; 9 nucleotides agree with TRBD1. In germline, CDR1 is MNHEY, CDR2 SVGAGI. V shed 5 bases and J 4 bases; nucleotides not matched to a gene: 5. This CDR3 comprises 15 residues. The CDR3 DNA is TGTGCCAGCAGTCCACAGGGGGCGAGCACCGGGGAGCTGTTTTTT. Translating gives CASSPQGASTGELFF.

The rearrangement links TRBV5-4 to TRBJ2-1; 8 nucleotides agree with TRBD2. This CDR3 contains 16 residues. The germline CDR1 and CDR2 sequences are SGHNT and YYREEE (reference sequence). Unmatched junction bases numbered 9, after V lost 3 bases and J lost 4 bases. The CDR3: CASSSETSGLYNEQFF. The CDR3 region has the DNA TGTGCCAGCAGCTCCGAAACTAGCGGTCTTTACAATGAGCAGTTCTTC.

The V gene is TRBV28, the J gene TRBJ2-4; 7 positions agree with TRBD1. The germline CDR1 and CDR2 sequences are MDHEN and SYDVKM. The length of the CDR3 is 16 residues. V trimming: 2 bases; J trimming: 6 bases; junction bases outside the gene matches: 10. The CDR3: CASSLVPGGSGNIQYF. CDR3 in DNA: TGTGCCAGCAGTTTAGTCCCAGGGGGTTCGGGAAACATTCAGTACTTC.

The genes are TRBV4-1 and TRBJ2-7, with D tentatively TRBD2 (5 bases). Trimming took off 5 bases at V and 4 bases at J, with 12 bases between the two ends. Germline V gene data show CDR1 as MGHRA and CDR2 as YSYEKL. The CDR3 consists of 13 residues. CDR3 residues: CASSFSEGYEQYF. The CDR3 DNA is TGCGCCAGCAGCTTTAGCGAGGGTTACGAGCAGTACTTC.

The gene calls are TRBV5-1 and TRBJ1-2, with no clear D. Trimming cost V 0 bases and J 5 bases, with 11 bases left between them. The germline V gene encodes CDR1 SGHRS and CDR2 YFSETQ. The CDR3 length is 14 residues. CDR3 DNA sequence: TGCGCCAGCAGCTTGGAGAGGGCAGTTTATGGCTACACCTTC. Translation gives CASSLERAVYGYTF.

The V and J genes are TRBV4-1 and TRBJ1-2, with TRBD1 matching over 9 bases. This CDR3 spans 15 amino acids. Germline trimming cut 1 base from V and 6 bases from J; bases unmatched to any gene: 6. Germline CDR1 and CDR2: MGHRA and YSYEKL. CDR3 in amino acids: CASSQGPGQGHGYTF. The CDR3 nucleotides are TGCGCCAGCAGCCAAGGTCCGGGACAGGGACATGGCTACACCTTC.

J is TRBJ1-1 and V is TRBV5-4, with D unclear. Germline assignment: CDR1 SGHNT and CDR2 YYREEE (reference sequence). V was shortened by 0 bases and J by 1 base, with 10 bases between the two germline ends. This CDR3 comprises 15 residues. The DNA for the CDR3 is TGTGCCAGCAGCTTGGCTGTGGCGGGGAACACTGAAGCTTTCTTT. Amino acid sequence: CASSLAVAGNTEAFF.

The chain combines TRBV28 with TRBJ1-2, with a weak D call TRBD1 (5 bases). The CDR3 has 13 amino acids. V lost 5 bases, J lost 4 bases, and 11 bases lay in between. Per germline, CDR1 MDHEN and CDR2 SYDVKM. This CDR3 reads CASSPRVSYGYTF. Written as DNA, the CDR3 is TGTGCCAGCAGTCCCAGGGTCAGCTATGGCTACACCTTC.

This chain links TRBV4-1 with TRBJ2-7, with 11 bases matching TRBD2. After removal of 3 bases from V and 4 bases from J, the junction contained 5 bases not matched to a gene. The CDR3 totals 15 residues. Germline CDR1 reads MGHRA; CDR2 reads YSYEKL. This chain's CDR3 is CASSQGGLAEYEQYF. The CDR3 bases are TGCGCCAGCAGCCAGGGGGGACTAGCGGAATACGAGCAGTACTTC.

The rearrangement links TRBV28 to TRBJ2-1; 8 positions match TRBD2. Germline V gene lookup returns CDR1 MDHEN and CDR2 SYDVKM. V lost 1 base, J lost 7 bases, and 6 bases stayed unmatched. This CDR3 is 15 amino acids long. The CDR3 loop reads CASSLLGGLVNEQFF. DNA of the CDR3: TGTGCCAGCAGTTTATTGGGGGGACTAGTGAATGAGCAGTTCTTC.

The rearrangement joins TRBV28 to TRBJ2-7; D possibly corresponds to TRBD2 (6 bases). V was trimmed by 8 bases and J by 5 bases, leaving 19 bases between them. Germline-derived CDR1 and CDR2 are MDHEN and SYDVKM. This CDR3 has 14 residues. In DNA, the CDR3 is TGTGCCAGCGGGTGGGACTTGGGTTTCGACGAGCAGTACTTC. The encoded protein is CASGWDLGFDEQYF.

The chain uses TRBV10-3 and TRBJ2-7; 12 nucleotides line up with TRBD2. The length of the CDR3 is 14 residues. Germline V gene lookup returns CDR1 ENHRY and CDR2 SYGVKD. V trimming: 6 bases; J trimming: 5 bases; junction bases outside the gene matches: 5. The CDR3 sequence: CAIRDTSGRNEQYF. CDR3 nucleotide sequence: TGTGCCATCAGGGACACTAGCGGGAGGAACGAGCAGTACTTC.

There are a few counts of this clone. The chain is built from TRBV25-1 and TRBJ2-1; D not certain. Germline V lookup: CDR1 MGHDK, CDR2 SYGVNS. V shed 3 bases and J shed 0 bases, with 9 bases lying between them. This CDR3 is built from 15 residues. The chain's CDR3 is CASSDDGGSYNEQFF. The CDR3 bases are TGTGCCAGCAGTGATGATGGCGGCTCCTACAATGAGCAGTTCTTC.

This rearrangement joins TRBV25-1 to TRBJ2-7; 9 bases match TRBD2. This CDR3 comprises 16 residues. Germline V gives CDR1 MGHDK, CDR2 SYGVNS. Trimming cost V 4 bases and J 2 bases; bases outside gene matches: 9. CDR3 protein: CASSATTSGLTYEQYF. DNA for the CDR3: TGTGCCAGCAGTGCTACGACTAGCGGATTAACCTACGAGCAGTACTTC.

The gene calls are TRBV19 and TRBJ2-1; 11 positions match TRBD2. The CDR3 is 16 amino acids. Germline V gene data show CDR1 as LNHDA and CDR2 as SQIVND (reference sequence). V lost 4 bases, J lost 2 bases, and 4 bases stayed unmatched. CDR3 DNA sequence: TGTGCCAGTAGTAGCCCACTAGCGGGGGCCTACAATGAGCAGTTCTTC. This codes for CASSSPLAGAYNEQFF.

The chain couples TRBV30 to TRBJ2-4, with 8 bases that match TRBD1. Germline CDR1 GTSNPN, CDR2 SVGIG (reference sequence). CDR3 length: 11 amino acids. The CDR3 spells CAGGQGNIQYF. CDR3 DNA: TGTGCGGGAGGACAGGGAAACATTCAGTACTTC.

The chain uses TRBV14 and TRBJ2-3; 11 bases line up with TRBD2. Germline assignment: CDR1 SGHDN and CDR2 FVKESK. V lost 3 bases, J lost 2 bases, and 4 bases stayed unmatched. There are 16 residues in the CDR3. The CDR3 spells CASSHSSGRNTDTQYF. DNA for the CDR3: TGTGCCAGCAGCCACTCTAGCGGGAGGAACACAGATACGCAGTATTTT.